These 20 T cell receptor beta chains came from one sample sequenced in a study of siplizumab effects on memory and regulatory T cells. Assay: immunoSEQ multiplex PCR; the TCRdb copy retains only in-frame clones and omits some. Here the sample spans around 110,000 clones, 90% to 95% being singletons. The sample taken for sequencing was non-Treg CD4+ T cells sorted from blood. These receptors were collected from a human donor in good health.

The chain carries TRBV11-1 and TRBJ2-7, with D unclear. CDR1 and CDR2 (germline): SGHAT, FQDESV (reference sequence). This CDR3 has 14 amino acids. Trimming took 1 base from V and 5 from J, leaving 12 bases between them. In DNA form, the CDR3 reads TGTGCCAGCAGCTTAGATCTGGATCACGACGAGCAGTACTTC. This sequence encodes CASSLDLDHDEQYF.

CDR3 protein: CASSKPPPSYNEQFF. CDR3 nucleotides: TGTGCCAGCAGCAAACCGCCGCCCTCCTACAATGAGCAGTTCTTC. The chain employs TRBV21-1 and TRBJ2-1. TRBV21-1 is marked as a pseudogene. The CDR3 contains 15 residues.

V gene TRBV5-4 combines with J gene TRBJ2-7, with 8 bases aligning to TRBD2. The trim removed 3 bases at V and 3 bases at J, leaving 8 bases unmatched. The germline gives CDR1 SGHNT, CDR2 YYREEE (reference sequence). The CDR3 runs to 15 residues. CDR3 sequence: CASSWGSGVNYEQYF. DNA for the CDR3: TGTGCCAGCAGCTGGGGTAGCGGGGTCAACTACGAGCAGTACTTC.

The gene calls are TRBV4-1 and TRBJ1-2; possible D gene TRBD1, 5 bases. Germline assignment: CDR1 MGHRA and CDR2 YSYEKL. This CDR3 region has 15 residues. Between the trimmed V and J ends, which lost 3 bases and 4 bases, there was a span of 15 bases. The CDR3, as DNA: TGCGCCAGCAGCCACCGATGGGGGGATAGCTATGGCTACACCTTC. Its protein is CASSHRWGDSYGYTF.

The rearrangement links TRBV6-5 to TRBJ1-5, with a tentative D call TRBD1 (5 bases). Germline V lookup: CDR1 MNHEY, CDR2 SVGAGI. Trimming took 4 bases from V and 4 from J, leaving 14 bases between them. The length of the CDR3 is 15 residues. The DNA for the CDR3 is TGTGCCAGCAGTTTAGAAGGGGTAGGGAATCAGCCCCAGCATTTT. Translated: CASSLEGVGNQPQHF.

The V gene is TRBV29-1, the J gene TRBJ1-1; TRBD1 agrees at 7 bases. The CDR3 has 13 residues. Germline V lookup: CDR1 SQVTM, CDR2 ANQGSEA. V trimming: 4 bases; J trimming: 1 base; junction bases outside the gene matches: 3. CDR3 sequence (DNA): TGCAGCGTTGGCAACAGGGGGAACACTGAAGCTTTCTTT. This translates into CSVGNRGNTEAFF.

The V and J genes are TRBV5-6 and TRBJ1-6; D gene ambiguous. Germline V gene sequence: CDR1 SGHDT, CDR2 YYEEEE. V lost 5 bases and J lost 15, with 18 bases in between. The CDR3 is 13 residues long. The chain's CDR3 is CASSNDPGESLHF. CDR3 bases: TGTGCCAGCAGTAACGACCCCGGGGAAAGCCTCCACTTT.

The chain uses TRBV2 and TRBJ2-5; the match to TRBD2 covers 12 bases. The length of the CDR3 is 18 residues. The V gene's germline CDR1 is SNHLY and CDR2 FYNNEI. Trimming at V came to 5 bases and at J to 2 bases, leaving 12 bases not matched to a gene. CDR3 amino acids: CASSLGLAGGGGQETQYF. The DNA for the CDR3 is TGTGCCAGCAGTTTGGGGCTAGCGGGAGGGGGCGGACAAGAGACCCAGTACTTC.

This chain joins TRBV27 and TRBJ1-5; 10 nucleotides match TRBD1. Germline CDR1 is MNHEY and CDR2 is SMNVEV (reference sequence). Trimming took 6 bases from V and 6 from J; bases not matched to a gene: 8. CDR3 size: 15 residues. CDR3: CASSPGTGVTQPQHF. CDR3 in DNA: TGTGCCAGCAGCCCCGGGACAGGGGTAACTCAGCCCCAGCATTTT.

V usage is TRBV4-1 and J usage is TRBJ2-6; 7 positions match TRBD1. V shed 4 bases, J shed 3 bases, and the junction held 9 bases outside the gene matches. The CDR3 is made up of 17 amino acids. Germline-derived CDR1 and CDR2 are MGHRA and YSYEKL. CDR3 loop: CASSRGEGAYGANVLTF. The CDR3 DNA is TGCGCCAGCAGCCGCGGAGAGGGGGCGTATGGGGCCAACGTCCTGACTTTC.

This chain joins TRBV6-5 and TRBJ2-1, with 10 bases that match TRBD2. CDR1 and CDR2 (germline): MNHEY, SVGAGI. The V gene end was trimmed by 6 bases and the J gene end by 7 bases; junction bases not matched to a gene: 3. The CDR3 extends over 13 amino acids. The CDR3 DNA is TGTGCCAGCAGGGGACTAGCGTTAAATGAGCAGTTCTTC. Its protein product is CASRGLALNEQFF.

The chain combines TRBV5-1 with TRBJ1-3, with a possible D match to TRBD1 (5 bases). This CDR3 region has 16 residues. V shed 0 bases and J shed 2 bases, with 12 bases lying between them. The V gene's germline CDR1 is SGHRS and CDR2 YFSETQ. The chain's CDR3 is CASSLGTTGAGNTIYF. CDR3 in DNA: TGCGCCAGCAGCTTGGGGACCACAGGCGCTGGAAACACCATATATTTT.

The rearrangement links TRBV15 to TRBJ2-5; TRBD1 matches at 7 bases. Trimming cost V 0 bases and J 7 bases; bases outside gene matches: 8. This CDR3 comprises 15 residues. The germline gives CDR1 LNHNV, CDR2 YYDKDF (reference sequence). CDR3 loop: CATSREPGGFPTQYF. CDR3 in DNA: TGTGCCACCAGCAGAGAGCCAGGGGGTTTTCCGACCCAGTACTTC.

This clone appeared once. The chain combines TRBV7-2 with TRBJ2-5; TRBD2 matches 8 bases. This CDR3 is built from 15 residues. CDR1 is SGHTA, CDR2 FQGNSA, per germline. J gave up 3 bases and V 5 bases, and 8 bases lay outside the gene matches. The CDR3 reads CASSIRGGREETQYF. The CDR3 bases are TGTGCCAGCAGCATCCGGGGGGGCCGGGAAGAGACCCAGTACTTC.

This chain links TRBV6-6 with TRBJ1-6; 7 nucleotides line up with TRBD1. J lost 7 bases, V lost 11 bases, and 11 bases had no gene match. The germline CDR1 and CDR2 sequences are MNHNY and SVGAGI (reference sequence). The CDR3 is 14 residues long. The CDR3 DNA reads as TGTGCCGCCCAACCGGGGACAGTAAATTCACCCCTCCACTTT. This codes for CAAQPGTVNSPLHF.

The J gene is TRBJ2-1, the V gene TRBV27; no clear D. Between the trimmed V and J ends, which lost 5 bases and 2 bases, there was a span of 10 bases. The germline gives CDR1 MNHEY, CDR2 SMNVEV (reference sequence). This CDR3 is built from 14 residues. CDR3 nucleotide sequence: TGTGCCAGCAGTACCGGACGGGCCTACAATGAGCAGTTCTTC. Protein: CASSTGRAYNEQFF.

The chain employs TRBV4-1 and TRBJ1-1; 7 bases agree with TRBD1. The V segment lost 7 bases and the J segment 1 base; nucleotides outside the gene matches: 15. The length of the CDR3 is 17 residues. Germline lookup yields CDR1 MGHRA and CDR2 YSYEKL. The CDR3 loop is CASNQMAAGQTNTEAFF. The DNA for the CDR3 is TGCGCCAGCAATCAAATGGCGGCGGGACAGACGAACACTGAAGCTTTCTTT.

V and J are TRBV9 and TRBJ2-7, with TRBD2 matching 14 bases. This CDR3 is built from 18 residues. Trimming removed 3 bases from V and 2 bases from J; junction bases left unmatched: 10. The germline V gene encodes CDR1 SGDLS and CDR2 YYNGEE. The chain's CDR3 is CASSAGLAGGIWAYEQYF. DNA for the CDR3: TGTGCCAGCAGCGCCGGACTAGCGGGAGGCATTTGGGCCTACGAGCAGTACTTC.

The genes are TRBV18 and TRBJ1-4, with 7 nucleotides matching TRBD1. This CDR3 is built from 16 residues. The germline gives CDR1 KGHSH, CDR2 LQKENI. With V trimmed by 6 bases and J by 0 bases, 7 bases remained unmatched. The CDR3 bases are TGTGCCAGCTCGGGCAGGGACAGTGCAACTAATGAAAAACTGTTTTTT. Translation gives CASSGRDSATNEKLFF.

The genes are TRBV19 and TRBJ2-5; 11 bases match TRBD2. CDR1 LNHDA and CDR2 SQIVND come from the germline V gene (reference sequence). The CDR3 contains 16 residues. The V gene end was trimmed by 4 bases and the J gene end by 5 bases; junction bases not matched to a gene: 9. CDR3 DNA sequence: TGTGCCAGTAGTAAATATAGCGGGAGGGGCGGGGAGACCCAGTACTTC. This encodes CASSKYSGRGGETQYF.